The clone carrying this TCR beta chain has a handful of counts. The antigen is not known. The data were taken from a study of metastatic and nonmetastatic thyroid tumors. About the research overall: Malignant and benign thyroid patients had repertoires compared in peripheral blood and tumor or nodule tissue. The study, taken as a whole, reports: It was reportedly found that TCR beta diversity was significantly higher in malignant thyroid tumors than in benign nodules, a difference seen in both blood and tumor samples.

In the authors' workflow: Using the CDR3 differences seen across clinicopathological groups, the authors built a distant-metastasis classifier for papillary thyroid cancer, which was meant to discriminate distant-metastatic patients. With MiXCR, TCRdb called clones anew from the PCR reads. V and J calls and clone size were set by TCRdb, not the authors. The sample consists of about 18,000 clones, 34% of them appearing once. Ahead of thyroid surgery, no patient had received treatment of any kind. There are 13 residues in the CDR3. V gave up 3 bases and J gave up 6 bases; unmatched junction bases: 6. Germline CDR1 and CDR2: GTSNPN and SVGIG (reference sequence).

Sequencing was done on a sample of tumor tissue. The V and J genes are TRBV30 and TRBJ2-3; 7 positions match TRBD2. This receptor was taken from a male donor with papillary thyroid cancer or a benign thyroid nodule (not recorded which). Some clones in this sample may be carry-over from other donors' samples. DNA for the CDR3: TGTGCCTGGAGCTCGACTAGCTGGGATACGCAGTATTTT. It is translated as CAWSSTSWDTQYF.